This T cell receptor beta chain was found in a study of blood T cell repertoires in COVID-19. About the research overall: The United States, Italy and Spain provided the acute and convalescent COVID-19 samples. PBMCs, B-cell-depleted T cells, or T cells provided the cDNA or gDNA that made up the material.

Per the original methods: Reference gene primers were amplified, and this amplification served to estimate nucleated cell counts. The repertoire was sequenced with immunoSEQ multiplex PCR; TCRdb's copy has only in-frame clones and lacks some. Clone size and the V and J calls come from that table; the DNA yielded D and trimming. The sample lists some 31,000 clones, around 85% seen once, with around 3.2% in the top ten. Sequencing used peripheral blood. The receptor was derived from a man between 65 and 79 years old with COVID-19, enrolled during active disease.

The CDR3 DNA reads TGTGCCAGCAGCCAGCTGCGGCGGGGCTCCTACGAGCAGTACTTC. It is translated as CASSQLRRGSYEQYF. V and J are TRBV7-2 and TRBJ2-7; TRBD2 might be the D (6 bases). The CDR3 totals 15 residues. Between the trimmed V and J ends, which lost 5 bases and 0 bases, there was a span of 14 bases. Germline CDR1 SGHTA, CDR2 FQGNSA. Looking up the rest from reference TRBV7-2 and TRBJ2-7 gives the full variable domain: GAGVSQSPSNKVTEKGKDVELRCDPISGHTALYWYRQSLGQGLEFLIYFQGNSAPDKSGLPSDRFSAERTGGSVSTLTIQRTQQEDSAVYLCASSQLRRGSYEQYFGPGTRLTVT.